The 21 T cell receptor beta chains in this list originate from one sample, sequenced in a study of CD8 T cells in Susac syndrome. RNA, at roughly 0.45 to 1 ug, was reverse transcribed with random hexamers. MiXCR, applied by TCRdb to the immunoSEQ multiplex PCR reads, yields one record per CDR3 protein. The data contain approximately 300,000 distinct CDR3 sequences, approximately 85% of them seen just once; the ten biggest clones take up roughly 0.21%. The sample was CD8+ T cells from PBMCs. The receptors stem from a human donor with multiple sclerosis.

The chain uses TRBV6-5 and TRBJ2-1; D not certain. V lost 1 base and J lost 6, with 7 bases in between. The CDR3 runs to 13 residues. Germline V lookup: CDR1 MNHEY, CDR2 SVGAGI. The CDR3 nucleotides are TGTGCCAGCAGTTACTTGAGTGGCAATGAGCAGTTCTTC. This codes for CASSYLSGNEQFF.

As DNA, the CDR3 is TGTGCCAGCAGTCTGTTCTCTGGAAACACCATATATTTT. It yields the protein CASSLFSGNTIYF. The chain has TRBV6-2 or TRBV6-3 and TRBJ1-3; D ambiguous. There are 13 residues in the CDR3. Germline loops: CDR1 MNHEY, CDR2 SVGEGT. The ends were cut back, 5 bases at V and 0 bases at J, with 5 bases in the middle.

DNA for the CDR3: TGTGCCAGCAGCCTCAGTGGGGGGTCGAGCTCTGGAAACACCATATATTTT. It encodes CASSLSGGSSSGNTIYF. The chain has TRBV9 and TRBJ1-3; D possibly corresponds to TRBD1 (5 bases). V was shortened by 4 bases and J by 0 bases, with 17 bases between the two germline ends. The CDR3 spans 17 residues. Germline V gene data show CDR1 as SGDLS and CDR2 as YYNGEE. The variable domain in full, with the rest retrieved from reference TRBV9 and TRBJ1-3, is DSGVTQTPKHLITATGQRVTLRCSPRSGDLSVYWYQQSLDQGLQFLIQYYNGEERAKGNILERFSAQQFPDLHSELNLSSLELGDSALYFCASSLSGGSSSGNTIYFGEGSWLTVV.

Regarding this clonotype: A junction end diverges from the germline sequence, so it may reflect a read error. In DNA, the CDR3 is TGCAGTGCTAGAAATCCCGGGACTAGCGAACAAGAGACCCAGGACTTC. Translated: CSARNPGTSEQETQDF. This sequence joins TRBV20-1 and TRBJ2-5; 10 bases are a match to TRBD2. CDR3 length equals 16 residues. CDR1 and CDR2 (germline): DFQATT, SNEGSKA (reference sequence).

The chain is built from TRBV2 and TRBJ1-1; D gene unclear. V was pared by 1 base and J by 6 bases, with 9 bases between. The CDR3 covers 13 residues. Germline-derived CDR1 and CDR2 are SNHLY and FYNNEI. The CDR3: CASSEVGSSEAFF. The CDR3 bases are TGTGCCAGCAGTGAAGTAGGCAGCTCTGAAGCTTTCTTT.

The chain uses TRBV13 and TRBJ2-7; 7 positions agree with TRBD1. The CDR3 totals 16 residues. Germline CDR1 reads PRHDT; CDR2 reads FYEKMQ (reference sequence). V lost 0 bases, J lost 3 bases, and 8 bases stayed unmatched. The CDR3 reads CASSLGVRGRSYEQYF. DNA for the CDR3: TGTGCCAGCAGCTTAGGCGTGAGGGGGCGCAGCTACGAGCAGTACTTC. Supplemented by reference TRBV13 and TRBJ2-7, the full variable domain reads AAGVIQSPRHLIKEKRETATLKCYPIPRHDTVYWYQQGPGQDPQFLISFYEKMQSDKGSIPDRFSAQQFSDYHSELNMSSLELGDSALYFCASSLGVRGRSYEQYFGPGTRLTVT.

This clonotype was detected a few times. The chain carries TRBV4-2 and TRBJ2-7; D is uncertain. CDR1 and CDR2 from the germline V gene are LGHNA and YNFKEQ. The CDR3 covers 13 residues. V lost 0 bases and J 2 bases, leaving 5 bases between the germline ends. Here the CDR3 DNA reads TGTGCCAGCAGCCAAGAAAGAACCTACGAGCAGTACTTC. As protein: CASSQERTYEQYF.

The CDR3 DNA sequence: TGTGCCAGCAGTTTAGCTTCACAGGGGTCCCCTTCCCAAGAGACCCAGTACTTC. Amino acids: CASSLASQGSPSQETQYF. The chain uses TRBV12-3 or TRBV12-4 and TRBJ2-5; 7 bases match TRBD1. This CDR3 contains 18 residues. The V segment lost 0 bases and the J segment 1 base; nucleotides outside the gene matches: 11.

J is TRBJ1-1 and V is TRBV29-1, with TRBD1 as a possible D gene (6 bases). This CDR3 spans 16 amino acids. Germline V lookup: CDR1 SQVTM, CDR2 ANQGSEA. V lost 2 bases and J 0 bases, leaving 16 bases between the germline ends. CDR3 coding DNA: TGCAGCGTTGAACGGGAGGGGGTTAAAATGAACACTGAAGCTTTCTTT. This gives the protein CSVEREGVKMNTEAFF.

This clonotype has only a few counts. The rearrangement joins TRBV27 to TRBJ2-5; weak D call: TRBD1 (6 bases). The CDR3 totals 14 residues. Per the germline V gene, CDR1 is MNHEY and CDR2 is SMNVEV (reference sequence). Trimming removed 5 bases from V and 5 bases from J, with 15 bases in between. CDR3 in amino acids: CASSPRQGTETQYF. The CDR3, as DNA: TGTGCCAGCAGTCCTCGGCAGGGGACCGAGACCCAGTACTTC.

The chain combines TRBV5-4 with TRBJ2-4; 8 nucleotides line up with TRBD1. V lost 0 bases, J lost 9 bases, and 2 bases stayed unmatched. This CDR3 contains 13 residues. Germline V CDR1 and CDR2: SGHNT, YYREEE (reference sequence). Written as DNA, the CDR3 is TGTGCCAGCAGCTTGGCGGACAGGGCCATTCAGTACTTC. This encodes CASSLADRAIQYF.

V and J are TRBV15 and TRBJ1-4; maybe TRBD1 (5 bases). This CDR3 comprises 15 residues. V lost 4 bases and J lost 3, with 12 bases in between. In germline, CDR1 is LNHNV, CDR2 YYDKDF (reference sequence). The CDR3 region has the DNA TGTGCCACCAGCATTATGAGGGGAGCTAATGAAAAACTGTTTTTT. This sequence encodes CATSIMRGANEKLFF.

This clonotype has only one observation. The chain joins TRBV10-2 to TRBJ2-1, with no clear D. The germline gives CDR1 WSHSY, CDR2 SAAADI. V lost 3 bases to trimming and J lost 6 bases, with 3 bases between them. The CDR3 runs to 11 residues. The DNA for the CDR3 is TGCGCCAGCAGTGAAATCAATGAGCAGTTCTTC. Translating it yields CASSEINEQFF.

The chain employs TRBV9 and TRBJ2-7; TRBD2 matches at 9 bases. Germline V gene data show CDR1 as SGDLS and CDR2 as YYNGEE. Trimming cost V 2 bases and J 0 bases; bases outside gene matches: 6. This CDR3 has 16 residues. The CDR3 protein is CASSVELAGSSYEQYF. The DNA for the CDR3 is TGTGCCAGCAGCGTGGAACTAGCGGGTAGCTCCTACGAGCAGTACTTC. Full variable domain (missing parts from reference TRBV9 and TRBJ2-7): DSGVTQTPKHLITATGQRVTLRCSPRSGDLSVYWYQQSLDQGLQFLIQYYNGEERAKGNILERFSAQQFPDLHSELNLSSLELGDSALYFCASSVELAGSSYEQYFGPGTRLTVT.

This rearrangement joins TRBV12-3 or TRBV12-4 to TRBJ2-3; D is undetermined. With 5 bases removed from V and 5 bases from J, the gap between germline ends came to 11 bases. The CDR3 consists of 13 residues. CDR3 in amino acids: CASSRWLKDTQYF. CDR3 bases: TGTGCCAGCAGTCGATGGTTGAAAGATACGCAGTATTTT.

The chain joins TRBV2 to TRBJ2-7; D may be TRBD1 or TRBD2 (5 bases each). Germline V gives CDR1 SNHLY, CDR2 FYNNEI. V lost 3 bases, J lost 3 bases, and 12 bases lay in between. The CDR3 is 14 residues long. CDR3: CASSDTGLIYEQYF. CDR3 bases: TGTGCCAGCAGTGACACGGGGCTCATCTACGAGCAGTACTTC.

This chain uses TRBV12-3 or TRBV12-4 with TRBJ1-1; no definite D call. V lost 1 base, J lost 5 bases, and 8 bases lay in between. This CDR3 is built from 13 residues. CDR3 nucleotides: TGTGCCAGCAGTTTAGTAGCGGGGACTGAAGCTTTCTTT. Its translation is CASSLVAGTEAFF.

The V gene is TRBV4-1, the J gene TRBJ2-6; 12 bases are shared with TRBD1. V shed 0 bases and J 4 bases; nucleotides not matched to a gene: 4. Per the germline V gene, CDR1 is MGHRA and CDR2 is YSYEKL. The CDR3 covers 18 residues. The CDR3 is CASSQEGQGALGANVLTF. DNA for the CDR3: TGCGCCAGCAGCCAAGAGGGACAGGGGGCGCTGGGGGCCAACGTCCTGACTTTC.

This chain joins TRBV2 and TRBJ2-7; 8 bases align to TRBD1. Germline V gene sequence: CDR1 SNHLY, CDR2 FYNNEI. The CDR3 covers 15 residues. The V and J ends lost 1 base and 1 base, in that order; junction bases with no gene match: 3. The CDR3 reads CASSEGTGLSYEQYF. In DNA form, the CDR3 reads TGTGCCAGCAGTGAAGGGACAGGGCTATCCTACGAGCAGTACTTC. Filled out from reference TRBV2 and TRBJ2-7, the complete variable domain reads EPEVTQTPSHQVTQMGQEVILRCVPISNHLYFYWYRQILGQKVEFLVSFYNNEISEKSEIFDDQFSVERPDGSNFTLKIRSTKLEDSAMYFCASSEGTGLSYEQYFGPGTRLTVT.

V usage is TRBV28 and J usage is TRBJ1-3; maybe TRBD1 (5 bases). The V end was cut by 6 bases, the J end by 2 bases, with 11 bases between. This CDR3 has 14 residues. Germline V gene lookup returns CDR1 MDHEN and CDR2 SYDVKM. In nucleotides, the CDR3 is TGTGCCAGCAGCCTCAGGGTTCCTGGAAACACCATATATTTT. It is translated as CASSLRVPGNTIYF.

Points on this clonotype: Likely a read error: the CDR3 ends without its conserved phenylalanine or tryptophan. The V and J genes are TRBV30 and TRBJ1-1; D gene uncertain. The CDR3 extends over 12 amino acids. Trimming stripped 0 bases from V and 7 bases from J, with 9 bases between. Germline values: CDR1 GTSNPN, CDR2 SVGIG (reference sequence). The CDR3 spells CAWSVVGLEAFL. CDR3 coding DNA: TGTGCCTGGAGTGTAGTAGGCCTTGAAGCTTTCCTT.